The text below deals with one T cell receptor beta chain. These data originate in a study of blood T cell repertoires in COVID-19. Germline-derived CDR1 and CDR2 are SGHKS and YYEKEE (reference sequence). V was pared by 2 bases and J by 2 bases, with 7 bases between. The CDR3 is 13 amino acids. The protocol was immunoSEQ multiplex PCR, while the TCRdb copy is restricted to in-frame clones and leaves out a portion. The table shows some 330,000 clones, with 80% to 85% occurring only once. Material for sequencing was PBMCs or T cells enriched from blood (not recorded which). The chain recombines TRBV5-5 with TRBJ1-2, with unresolved D. The sequence was collected from a woman aged 50 to 60 who had recovered from COVID-19. CDR3 sequence: CASSFGSNYGYTF. The CDR3 nucleotides read TGTGCCAGCAGCTTCGGGTCCAACTATGGCTACACCTTC.